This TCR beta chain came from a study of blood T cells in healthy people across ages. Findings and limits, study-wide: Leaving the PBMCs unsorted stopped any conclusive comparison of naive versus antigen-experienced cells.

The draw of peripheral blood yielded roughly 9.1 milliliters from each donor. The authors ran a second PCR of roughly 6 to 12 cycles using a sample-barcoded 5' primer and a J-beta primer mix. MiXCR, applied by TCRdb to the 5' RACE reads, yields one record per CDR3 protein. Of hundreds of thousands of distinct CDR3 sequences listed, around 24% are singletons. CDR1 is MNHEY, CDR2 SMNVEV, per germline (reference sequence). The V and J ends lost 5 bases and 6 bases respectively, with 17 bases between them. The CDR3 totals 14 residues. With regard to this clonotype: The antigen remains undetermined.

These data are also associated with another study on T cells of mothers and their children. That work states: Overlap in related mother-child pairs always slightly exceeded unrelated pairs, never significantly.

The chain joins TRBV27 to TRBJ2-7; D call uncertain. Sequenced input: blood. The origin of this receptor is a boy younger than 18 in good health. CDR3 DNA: TGTGCCAGCAGTCCAAACTTCGGACGCTGCGAGCAGTACTTC. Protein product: CASSPNFGRCEQYF.